This TCR beta chain was sequenced for a study of blood T cell repertoires in COVID-19. Measured with immunoSEQ multiplex PCR; TCRdb has only the in-frame clones, and not every one. The sample lists about 310,000 clones, 70% to 90% occurring once. The sequencing input was PBMCs or T cells enriched from blood (not recorded which). The source of this sequence is a woman aged 40 to 50 who had recovered from COVID-19.

This chain's CDR3 is CASRTGLTEAFF. The DNA of the CDR3 is TGTGCCAGCCGGACAGGGTTGACTGAAGCTTTCTTT. This sequence joins TRBV2 and TRBJ1-1; TRBD1 matches 8 bases. Unmatched junction bases numbered 4, after V lost 8 bases and J lost 5 bases. Germline assignment: CDR1 SNHLY and CDR2 FYNNEI. This CDR3 has 12 amino acids.